Listed below are T cell receptor beta chains from one sample, sequenced in a study of neurological immune-mediated disorders. TCRdb called the 5' RACE reads again in MiXCR, with one record for every CDR3 protein. Here the sample spans roughly 56,000 distinct CDR3 sequences, 11% being singletons. Sequencing was performed on PBMCs. Every receptor here comes from a man between 60 and 75 years old in good health. Both conserved end residues are part of each CDR3. D genes are given only for firm matches. The size entry is marked missing in some rows and otherwise reads once, few, many or a size class.

many	TRBV12-3/TRBV12-4	-	14	TRBJ1-6	CASSFGDYNSPLHF	TGTGCCAGCAGTTTCGGCGATTATAATTCACCCCTCCACTTT
-	TRBV7-2	-	13	TRBJ1-2	CASSISGGYGYTF	TGTGCCAGCAGCATAAGTGGGGGCTATGGCTACACCTTC
few	TRBV7-6	TRBD1	15	TRBJ2-2	CASSFLQGAVGELFF	TGTGCCAGCAGCTTTCTACAGGGGGCGGTCGGGGAGCTGTTTTTT
many	TRBV11-2	-	16	TRBJ2-4	CASSSQGILAKNIQYF	TGTGCCAGCAGTTCGCAGGGTATTCTAGCCAAAAACATTCAGTACTTC
many	TRBV7-9	-	15	TRBJ1-1	CASSLGAGPSTEAFF	TGTGCCAGCAGCTTAGGGGCAGGGCCGAGCACTGAAGCTTTCTTT
many	TRBV7-2	-	14	TRBJ1-2	CASSLGGLSYGYTF	TGTGCCAGCAGCTTGGGAGGTTTATCGTATGGCTACACCTTC
many	TRBV20-1	-	14	TRBJ1-1	CSASGTPVGTEAFF	TGCAGTGCTAGCGGGACTCCGGTGGGCACTGAAGCTTTCTTT
many	TRBV12-3/TRBV12-4	-	14	TRBJ1-2	CASSETVLGYGYTF	TGTGCCAGCAGTGAGACAGTTCTTGGCTATGGCTACACCTTC
many	TRBV4-2	TRBD2	17	TRBJ2-5	CASSQGRSGGLQETQYF	TGTGCCAGCAGCCAAGGGAGGAGCGGGGGTCTACAAGAGACCCAGTACTTC
-	TRBV5-4	TRBD2	16	TRBJ2-1	CASSLGGASGVNEQFF	TGTGCCAGCAGCTTGGGAGGGGCTAGCGGGGTCAATGAGCAGTTCTTC
many	TRBV5-1	-	13	TRBJ1-3	CASSDTSGNTIYF	TGCGCCAGCTCGGACACCTCTGGAAACACCATATATTTT
-	TRBV29-1	-	13	TRBJ1-5	CSVGRDTNQPQHF	TGCAGCGTTGGTCGGGACACTAATCAGCCCCAGCATTTT
many	TRBV20-1	TRBD2	14	TRBJ2-5	CSASGTSGGETQYF	TGCAGTGCTAGCGGGACTAGCGGGGGCGAGACCCAGTACTTC
many	TRBV6-2/TRBV6-3	TRBD2	16	TRBJ2-5	CASSLPGTSGRETQYF	TGTGCCAGCAGTCTCCCCGGGACTAGCGGTCGAGAGACCCAGTACTTC
many	TRBV6-2/TRBV6-3	TRBD2	14	TRBJ2-5	CASRELAAGLTQYF	TGTGCCAGCAGAGAACTAGCGGCTGGCCTGACCCAGTACTTC